The 27 T cell receptor beta chains in this list originate from one sample, sequenced in a study of T cells after yellow fever vaccination. TCRdb re-called the 5' RACE reads with MiXCR, one entry per CDR3 protein. Here the sample spans about 580,000 distinct CDR3 sequences, roughly 17% being singletons. Material: PBMCs, obtained around 5 days after the first yellow fever vaccination. The receptor source for this set is a man aged 18 to 30 who received the YFV17D yellow fever vaccine.

Many counts were recorded for this clonotype. This chain uses TRBV20-1 with TRBJ2-3; the match to TRBD2 covers 7 bases. V was pared by 2 bases and J by 0 bases, with 5 bases of the junction left unmatched. CDR1 is DFQATT and CDR2 is SNEGSKA in the germline V gene (reference sequence). The CDR3 is 15 residues long. CDR3 region: CSARSWRESTDTQYF. The DNA for the CDR3 is TGCAGTGCTAGAAGCTGGCGGGAGAGCACAGATACGCAGTATTTT.

In this sample, this clonotype turned up a few times. The chain joins TRBV28 to TRBJ1-6; 11 nucleotides agree with TRBD1. CDR1 and CDR2 from the germline V gene are MDHEN and SYDVKM. This CDR3 comprises 14 residues. The junction had 2 bases not matched to a gene; V was cut back by 4 bases and J by 9 bases. The CDR3 is CASSSGQGASPLHF. The CDR3, as DNA: TGTGCCAGCAGTTCCGGACAGGGGGCTTCACCCCTCCACTTT.

V and J are TRBV27 and TRBJ2-7; D remains unclear. The germline CDR1 and CDR2 sequences are MNHEY and SMNVEV (reference sequence). V lost 4 bases to trimming and J lost 2 bases, with 12 bases between them. The CDR3 loop spans 14 amino acids. CDR3: CASSSSSQPYEQYF. The CDR3 DNA sequence: TGTGCCAGCAGTTCCTCCAGCCAACCCTACGAGCAGTACTTC.

This clonotype has only a few counts. The chain has TRBV20-1 and TRBJ2-5, with 7 bases matching TRBD2. CDR3 length: 13 amino acids. CDR1 DFQATT and CDR2 SNEGSKA come from the germline V gene (reference sequence). The junction had 5 bases not matched to a gene; V was cut back by 5 bases and J by 2 bases. The CDR3 sequence is CSAGREPQETQYF. The CDR3 coding sequence is TGCAGTGCTGGGCGGGAGCCGCAAGAGACCCAGTACTTC.

The chain uses TRBV6-1 and TRBJ2-1; 9 bases map to TRBD1. CDR1 is MNHNS, CDR2 SASEGT, per germline. There are 14 residues in the CDR3. Trimming removed 6 bases from V and 7 bases from J; junction bases left unmatched: 7. CDR3 nucleotides: TGTGCCAGCAGGGGGACAGGGAGCGGAAATGAGCAGTTCTTC. It is translated as CASRGTGSGNEQFF.

V usage is TRBV10-1 and J usage is TRBJ2-1; 15 nucleotides agree with TRBD2. CDR1 WNHNN and CDR2 SYGVQD come from the germline V gene (reference sequence). J gave up 3 bases and V 2 bases, and 8 bases lay outside the gene matches. CDR3 length: 19 residues. The chain's CDR3 is CASSEGGLAGGPNYNEQFF. The CDR3 DNA reads TGCGCCAGCAGTGAGGGGGGACTAGCGGGGGGCCCCAACTACAATGAGCAGTTCTTC.

The table lists this clonotype with a few counts. CDR3 coding DNA: TGTGCCAGCAGTTGGAGCGGGGGGCCCGGGATGTACAATGAGCAGTTCTTC. It specifies CASSWSGGPGMYNEQFF. V is TRBV12-3 or TRBV12-4 and J is TRBJ2-1; 9 bases are a match to TRBD2. The V and J ends lost 4 bases and 4 bases, in that order; junction bases with no gene match: 11. The CDR3 is 17 amino acids.

The chain has TRBV5-5 and TRBJ2-7; D is ambiguous. Germline V lookup: CDR1 SGHKS, CDR2 YYEKEE (reference sequence). Trimming pared 4 bases from V and 2 bases from J, leaving 10 bases between. This CDR3 region has 13 residues. The CDR3 region is CASSPQVAYEQYV. As DNA, the CDR3 is TGTGCCAGCAGCCCCCAGGTGGCCTACGAGCAGTACGTC.

This clonotype appeared a few times. The chain carries TRBV25-1 and TRBJ2-1; D call uncertain. Trimming removed 5 bases from V and 8 bases from J, with 4 bases in between. This CDR3 is built from 10 residues. Per germline, CDR1 MGHDK and CDR2 SYGVNS. The DNA for the CDR3 is TGTGCCAGCAGTCACCATGAGCAGTTCTTC. Its protein product is CASSHHEQFF. Together with reference TRBV25-1 and TRBJ2-1, the CDR3 gives the full variable domain: EADIYQTPRYLVIGTGKKITLECSQTMGHDKMYWYQQDPGMELHLIHYSYGVNSTEKGDLSSESTVSRIRTEHFPLTLESARPSHTSQYLCASSHHEQFFGPGTRLTVL.

The CDR3 sequence: CASSAQGSTGELFF. The DNA of the CDR3 is TGTGCCAGCAGCGCACAGGGTTCCACCGGGGAGCTGTTTTTT. The V call is TRBV5-6, the J call TRBJ2-2; perhaps TRBD1 as D (6 bases). Germline V gene lookup returns CDR1 SGHDT and CDR2 YYEEEE. This CDR3 is built from 14 residues. V gave up 4 bases and J gave up 4 bases, with 11 bases separating them.

V is TRBV12-3 or TRBV12-4 and J is TRBJ1-3, with TRBD1 as a possible D gene (5 bases). The CDR3 runs 16 residues. V lost 6 bases and J lost 2, with 17 bases in between. CDR3 sequence reads: CASRKVQGGAGNTIYF. The DNA for the CDR3 is TGTGCCAGCAGGAAGGTCCAGGGAGGGGCTGGAAACACCATATATTTT.

The chain has TRBV3-1 and TRBJ2-5; no clear D. In germline, CDR1 is LGHDT, CDR2 YNNKEL (reference sequence). V dropped 8 bases and J dropped 2 bases, with 12 bases sitting between them. The CDR3 contains 13 residues. The CDR3 bases are TGTGCCAGCTCCGCGGCTTCTCAAGAGACCCAGTACTTC. Translation: CASSAASQETQYF.

This clonotype came up a few times. The genes are TRBV4-2 and TRBJ1-1; 7 positions agree with TRBD1. J gave up 4 bases and V 4 bases, and 9 bases lay outside the gene matches. Per the germline V gene, CDR1 is LGHNA and CDR2 is YNFKEQ. The CDR3 contains 15 residues. In DNA, the CDR3 is TGTGCCAGCAGCCCTACAGGACAGGTTGGCACTGAAGCTTTCTTT. Translation: CASSPTGQVGTEAFF.

This clonotype has a handful of counts. The chain recombines TRBV18 with TRBJ2-7; D uncertain. CDR1 KGHSH and CDR2 LQKENI come from the germline V gene. The CDR3 has 12 residues. The V gene lost 4 bases and the J gene lost 2 bases, with 6 bases spanning the gap. DNA of the CDR3: TGTGCCAGCTCACTGCGCACCTACGAGCAGTACTTC. As protein: CASSLRTYEQYF. The whole variable domain, remainder taken from reference TRBV18 and TRBJ2-7, is NAGVMQNPRHLVRRRGQEARLRCSPMKGHSHVYWYRQLPEEGLKFMVYLQKENIIDESGMPKERFSAEFPKEGPSILRIQQVVRGDSAAYFCASSLRTYEQYFGPGTRLTVT.

This clonotype turned up a few times. The chain recombines TRBV4-1 with TRBJ2-7; tentative D call: TRBD2 (6 bases). The CDR3 has 15 amino acids. CDR1 is MGHRA, CDR2 YSYEKL, per germline. Trimming removed 1 base at V and 1 base at J, with 11 bases between. The CDR3 sequence: CASSQGQGLSYEQYF. CDR3 nucleotides: TGCGCCAGCAGCCAAGGTCAGGGACTGTCCTACGAGCAGTACTTC.

The chain recombines TRBV4-3 with TRBJ2-7; perhaps TRBD2 as D (8 bases). CDR3 length: 15 residues. Trimming cost V 2 bases and J 4 bases, with 15 bases left between them. Germline CDR1 reads LGHNA; CDR2 reads YSLEER. CDR3 region: CASSQSGGQLYEQYF. Here the CDR3 DNA reads TGCGCCAGCAGCCAAAGCGGGGGACAGTTATACGAGCAGTACTTC.

The rearrangement joins TRBV19 to TRBJ2-3; 7 positions agree with TRBD1. With 2 bases clipped from V and 5 bases from J, the junction kept 10 bases outside the gene matches. The CDR3 totals 16 residues. Germline loops: CDR1 LNHDA, CDR2 SQIVND (reference sequence). The CDR3 DNA is TGTGCCAGTAGTATATGGGAAGGGGGCGCTTTAGATACGCAGTATTTT. This sequence encodes CASSIWEGGALDTQYF.

This clonotype has just a few counts. The chain combines TRBV6-5 with TRBJ1-1, with D possibly matching TRBD1 (5 bases). Germline values: CDR1 MNHEY, CDR2 SVGAGI. The CDR3 spans 16 residues. Between the trimmed V and J ends, which lost 2 bases and 6 bases, there was a span of 19 bases. The CDR3 coding sequence is TGTGCCAGCAGTTACCCGTCTGGGGGACTGATCGCTGAAGCTTTCTTT. It is translated as CASSYPSGGLIAEAFF.

The chain recombines TRBV5-1 with TRBJ2-2; D may be TRBD1 (5 bases). Germline V gene lookup returns CDR1 SGHRS and CDR2 YFSETQ. V shed 2 bases and J shed 6 bases, with 8 bases lying between them. The CDR3 sequence is 13 residues long. Here the CDR3 reads CASSFQGSGELFF. Written as DNA, the CDR3 is TGCGCCAGCAGCTTCCAGGGTTCCGGGGAGCTGTTTTTT. Full variable domain (missing parts from reference TRBV5-1 and TRBJ2-2): KAGVTQTPRYLIKTRGQQVTLSCSPISGHRSVSWYQQTPGQGLQFLFEYFSETQRNKGNFPGRFSGRQFSNSRSEMNVSTLELGDSALYLCASSFQGSGELFFGEGSRLTVL.

Only a few counts were recorded for this clonotype. The chain combines TRBV5-1 with TRBJ1-1; D not resolved. CDR1 SGHRS and CDR2 YFSETQ come from the germline V gene. Trimming took 0 bases from V and 7 from J, leaving 7 bases between them. The CDR3 length is 12 residues. CDR3 DNA: TGCGCCAGCAGCTTGGATCGGAATGAAGCTTTCTTT. Residues: CASSLDRNEAFF.

The chain joins TRBV5-1 to TRBJ2-2; TRBD2 aligns across 9 bases. V was clipped by 2 bases and J by 4 bases; unmatched bases: 3. The CDR3 sequence is 15 residues long. Germline CDR1 reads SGHRS; CDR2 reads YFSETQ. Written as DNA, the CDR3 is TGCGCCAGCAGCTTCGCTAGCGGGGTCACCGGGGAGCTGTTTTTT. Protein product: CASSFASGVTGELFF.

This clonotype was recorded a few times. This chain connects TRBV4-1 to TRBJ1-1; 7 bases are shared with TRBD1. This CDR3 comprises 15 residues. Per the germline V gene, CDR1 is MGHRA and CDR2 is YSYEKL. V was clipped by 1 base and J by 4 bases; unmatched bases: 6. The CDR3: CASSQAHRGGTEAFF. The CDR3 nucleotides read TGCGCCAGCAGCCAAGCCCACAGGGGTGGCACTGAAGCTTTCTTT.

This clonotype occurred a few times. The V call is TRBV6-1, the J call TRBJ1-5; D is uncertain. CDR1 and CDR2 from the germline V gene are MNHNS and SASEGT. With 8 bases removed from V and 1 base from J, the gap between germline ends came to 9 bases. The CDR3 extends over 13 amino acids. CDR3 region: CASPRVSNQPQHF. CDR3 DNA sequence: TGTGCCAGCCCCCGAGTGAGCAATCAGCCCCAGCATTTT.

The rearrangement links TRBV5-1 to TRBJ1-1; possibly TRBD1 for D (5 bases). Trimming removed 1 base from V and 8 bases from J, with 9 bases in between. CDR1 SGHRS and CDR2 YFSETQ come from the germline V gene. This CDR3 comprises 12 residues. The CDR3 reads CASSLRGDEAFF. DNA for the CDR3: TGCGCCAGCAGCTTGAGGGGCGACGAAGCTTTCTTT.

J is TRBJ2-7 and V is TRBV4-3, with 9 positions matching TRBD1. Germline CDR1 and CDR2: LGHNA and YSLEER. The CDR3 totals 17 residues. Trimming removed 1 base from V and 2 bases from J; junction bases left unmatched: 9. As DNA, the CDR3 is TGCGCCAGCAGCCAAGGATTTCAGGACAGGGGTCCCTACGAGCAGTACTTC. This translates into CASSQGFQDRGPYEQYF.

This clonotype was seen only a few times. This rearrangement joins TRBV28 to TRBJ2-7, with 7 bases matching TRBD1. This CDR3 is 14 amino acids long. CDR1 MDHEN and CDR2 SYDVKM come from the germline V gene. The ends lost 5 bases at V and 2 bases at J; junction bases unmatched: 6. The CDR3 DNA reads as TGTGCCAGCAGTGTGGGGACAGAGACCTACGAGCAGTACGTC. Protein: CASSVGTETYEQYV.

The gene calls are TRBV7-2 and TRBJ2-1; 8 bases line up with TRBD2. V shed 5 bases and J 0 bases; nucleotides not matched to a gene: 9. The CDR3 has 17 residues. Germline values: CDR1 SGHTA, CDR2 FQGNSA. CDR3 nucleotides: TGTGCCAGCAGCACGGGACCGACTAGCGCCTCCTACAATGAGCAGTTCTTC. Translating gives CASSTGPTSASYNEQFF.